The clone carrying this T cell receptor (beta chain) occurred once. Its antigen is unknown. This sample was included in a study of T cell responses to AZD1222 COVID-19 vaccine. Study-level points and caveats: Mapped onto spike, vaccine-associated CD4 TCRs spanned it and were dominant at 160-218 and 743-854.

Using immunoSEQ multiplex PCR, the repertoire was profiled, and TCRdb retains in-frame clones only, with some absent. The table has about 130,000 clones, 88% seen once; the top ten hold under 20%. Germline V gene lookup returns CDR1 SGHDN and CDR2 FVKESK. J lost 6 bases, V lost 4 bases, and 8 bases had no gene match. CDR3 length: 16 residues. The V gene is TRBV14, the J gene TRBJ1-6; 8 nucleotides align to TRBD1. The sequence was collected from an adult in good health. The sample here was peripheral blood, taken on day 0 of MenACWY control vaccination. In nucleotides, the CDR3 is TGTGCCAGCAGCCCCATTGACAGGGGACGTAATTCACCCCTCCACTTT. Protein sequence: CASSPIDRGRNSPLHF.